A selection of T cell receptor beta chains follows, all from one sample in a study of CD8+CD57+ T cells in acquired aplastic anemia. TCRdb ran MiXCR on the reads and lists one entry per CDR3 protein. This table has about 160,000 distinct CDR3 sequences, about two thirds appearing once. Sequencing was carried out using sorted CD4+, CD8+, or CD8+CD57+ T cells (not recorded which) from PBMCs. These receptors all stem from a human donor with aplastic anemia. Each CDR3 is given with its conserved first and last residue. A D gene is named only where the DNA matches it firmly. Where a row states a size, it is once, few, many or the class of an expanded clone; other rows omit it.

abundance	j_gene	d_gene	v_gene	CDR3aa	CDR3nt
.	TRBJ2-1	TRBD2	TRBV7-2	CASGLAGGYNEQFF	TGTGCCAGCGGATTAGCGGGGGGCTACAATGAGCAGTTCTTC
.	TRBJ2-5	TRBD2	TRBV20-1	CSAGLAGTTQYF	TGCAGTGCTGGACTAGCGGGAACCACCCAGTACTTC
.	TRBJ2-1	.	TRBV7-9	CASQAPLACNEQFF	TGTGCCAGCCAAGCACCCCTCGCCTGCAATGAGCAGTTCTTC
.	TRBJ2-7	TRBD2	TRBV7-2	CASSLTEAGGSYEQYF	TGTGCCAGCAGCCTTACAGAAGCGGGAGGGTCCTACGAGCAGTACTTC
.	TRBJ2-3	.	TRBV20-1	CSALGRPSLDTQYF	TGCAGTGCTCTCGGACGGCCGTCGTTGGATACGCAGTATTTT
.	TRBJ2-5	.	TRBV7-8	CASSHRRGGETQYF	TGTGCCAGCAGCCACAGGAGGGGTGGGGAGACCCAGTACTTC
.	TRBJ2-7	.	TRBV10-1	CASSEKSRGVYEQYF	TGCGCCAGCAGTGAGAAATCGAGGGGAGTCTACGAGCAGTACTTC
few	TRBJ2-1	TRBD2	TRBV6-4	CASSDTSGGDYNEQFF	TGTGCCAGCAGTGACACGAGCGGGGGGGACTACAATGAGCAGTTCTTC
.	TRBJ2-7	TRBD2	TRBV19	CASSPRTSGENEQYF	TGTGCCAGTAGTCCACGGACTAGCGGGGAAAACGAGCAGTACTTC
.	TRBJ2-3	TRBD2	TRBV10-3	CAISEGLAGTDTQYF	TGTGCCATCAGTGAGGGACTAGCGGGGACAGATACGCAGTATTTT
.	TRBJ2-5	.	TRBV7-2	CASSLGKKQETQYF	TGTGCCAGCAGCTTAGGGAAAAAACAAGAGACCCAGTACTTC
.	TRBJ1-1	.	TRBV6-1	CASSEAGGGTEAFF	TGTGCCAGCAGTGAAGCAGGGGGTGGGACTGAAGCTTTCTTT
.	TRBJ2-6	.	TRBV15	CATSRVGTGANVLTF	TGTGCCACCAGCAGAGTTGGTACCGGGGCCAACGTCCTGACTTTC
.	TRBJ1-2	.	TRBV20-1	CSAPGSGYGYTF	TGCAGTGCCCCAGGGTCGGGCTATGGCTACACCTTC
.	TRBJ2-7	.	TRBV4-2	CASSQDLVGYNEQYF	TGTGCCAGCAGCCAAGATCTGGTGGGGTACAATGAGCAGTACTTC
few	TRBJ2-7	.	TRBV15	CATGSTGDEQYF	TGTGCCACCGGTAGTACGGGCGACGAGCAGTACTTC
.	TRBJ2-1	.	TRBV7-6	CASSLEVRSYNEQFF	TGTGCCAGCAGCTTAGAAGTCCGCTCCTACAATGAGCAGTTCTTC
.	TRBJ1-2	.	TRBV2	CASTQRGYDGYTF	TGTGCCAGCACCCAACGGGGGTATGATGGCTACACCTTC
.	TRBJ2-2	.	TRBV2	CASREGSRELFF	TGTGCCAGCAGGGAGGGGTCCCGGGAGCTGTTTTTT
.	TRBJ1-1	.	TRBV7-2	CASSLGRAGFF	TGTGCCAGCAGCTTAGGCAGGGCGGGTTTCTTT
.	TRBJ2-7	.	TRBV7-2	CASSLAGRLYEQYF	TGTGCCAGCAGCTTAGCGGGGCGGCTGTACGAGCAGTACTTC
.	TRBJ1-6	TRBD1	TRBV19	CASSDRAAYNSPLHF	TGTGCCAGTAGTGACAGGGCCGCCTATAATTCACCCCTCCACTTT
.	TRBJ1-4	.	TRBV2	CASSEQGMGEKLFF	TGTGCCAGCAGTGAACAGGGAATGGGTGAAAAACTGTTTTTT
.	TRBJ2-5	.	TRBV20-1	CSALGLGETQYF	TGCAGTGCCCTTGGTCTGGGAGAGACCCAGTACTTC
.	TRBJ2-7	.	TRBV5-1	CASSLLAGVGYEQYF	TGCGCCAGCAGCTTGTTGGCAGGGGTGGGCTACGAGCAGTACTTC
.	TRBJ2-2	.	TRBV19	CASWTANTGELFF	TGTGCCAGCTGGACAGCGAACACCGGGGAGCTGTTTTTT
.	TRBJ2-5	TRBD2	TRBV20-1	CSARDGSSGISDRQYF	TGCAGTGCTAGAGATGGGAGTAGCGGGATTTCAGATAGGCAGTACTTC
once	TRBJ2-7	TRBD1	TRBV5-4	CASSGTGHEQYF	TGTGCCAGCAGCGGGACAGGGCACGAGCAGTACTTC
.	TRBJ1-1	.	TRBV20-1	CSVRGDTEAFF	TGCAGTGTTAGGGGGGACACTGAAGCTTTCTTT
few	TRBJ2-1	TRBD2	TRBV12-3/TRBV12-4	CASTSGLAGSNEQFF	TGTGCCAGCACCTCCGGACTAGCGGGAAGCAATGAGCAGTTCTTC
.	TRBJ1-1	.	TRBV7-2	CASSFTGGNTEAFF	TGTGCCAGCAGCTTTACAGGAGGGAACACCGAAGCTTTCTTT
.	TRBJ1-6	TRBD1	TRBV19	CASRPGQRVNSPLHF	TGTGCCAGTAGGCCGGGACAGCGGGTAAATTCACCCCTCCACTTT
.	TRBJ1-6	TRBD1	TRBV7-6	CASSGQGGNSPLHF	TGTGCCAGCAGCGGACAGGGAGGTAATTCACCCCTCCACTTT
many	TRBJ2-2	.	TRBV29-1	CSGEGLNTGELFF	TGCAGCGGGGAAGGCCTGAACACCGGGGAGCTGTTTTTT
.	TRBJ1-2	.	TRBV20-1	CSNSGDRGYTF	TGCAGTAACTCGGGGGATCGGGGCTACACCTTC
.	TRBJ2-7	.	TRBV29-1	CSVVERESSYEQYF	TGCAGCGTTGTAGAGCGCGAGAGCTCCTACGAGCAGTACTTC
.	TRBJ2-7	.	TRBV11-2	CASSLLSGGTTYEQYF	TGTGCCAGCAGCTTACTTTCAGGGGGGACCACCTACGAGCAGTACTTC
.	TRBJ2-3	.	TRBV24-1	CATSDAGDSSTDTQYF	TGTGCCACCAGTGACGCAGGAGACTCTAGCACAGATACGCAGTATTTT
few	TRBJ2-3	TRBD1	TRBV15	CATSRLRTGVGTDTQYF	TGTGCCACCAGCAGGTTAAGGACAGGGGTAGGCACAGATACGCAGTATTTT
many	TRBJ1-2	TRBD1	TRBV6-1	CASGNRDRVYGYTF	TGTGCCAGCGGAAACCGGGACAGGGTTTATGGCTACACCTTC
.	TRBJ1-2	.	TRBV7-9	CASSSLGYTF	TGTGCCAGCAGCTCACTTGGCTACACCTTC
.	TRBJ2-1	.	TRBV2	CASSDEVYSEQFF	TGTGCCAGCAGTGACGAGGTTTACAGTGAGCAGTTCTTC
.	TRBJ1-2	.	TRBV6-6	CASSWEGDYGYTF	TGTGCCAGCAGCTGGGAAGGGGACTATGGCTACACCTTC